One and the same sample provided the 8 T cell receptor beta chains below, sequenced in a study of cytomegalovirus exposure and HLA in healthy donors. Amplification used 60 Vbeta primers and 13 Jbeta primers. Data came from immunoSEQ multiplex PCR; TCRdb stores just in-frame clones and leaves some out. Of about 83,000 clones listed, around three quarters were seen once; the top ten hold 8.2%. The material sequenced was PBMCs. The source of these receptors is a man between 60 and 70 years old in good health and CMV-seronegative.

This CDR3 reads CASSLTENTEAFF. The CDR3 coding sequence is TGTGCCAGCAGCTTGACAGAGAACACTGAAGCTTTCTTT. The chain uses TRBV7-2 and TRBJ1-1; possibly TRBD1 for D (5 bases). CDR1 and CDR2 from the germline V gene are SGHTA and FQGNSA. The CDR3 loop spans 13 amino acids. V lost 3 bases to trimming and J lost 1 base, with 6 bases between them.

The V and J genes are TRBV11-2 and TRBJ2-1; 12 nucleotides line up with TRBD2. V shed 6 bases, J shed 10 bases, and the junction held 4 bases outside the gene matches. Germline CDR1 reads SGHAT; CDR2 reads FQNNGV. This CDR3 is 13 amino acids long. CDR3 region: CASRPLAGGEQFF. In DNA, the CDR3 is TGTGCCAGCAGACCTCTAGCGGGAGGGGAGCAGTTCTTC.

V usage is TRBV27 and J usage is TRBJ2-1; D possibly corresponds to TRBD1 (6 bases). CDR1 MNHEY and CDR2 SMNVEV come from the germline V gene (reference sequence). V was clipped by 6 bases and J by 7 bases, with 16 bases between them. The CDR3 spans 14 residues. CDR3 in DNA: TGTGCCAGCAGACAAGGGGGTCCAAGGAATGAGCAGTTCTTC. Its translation: CASRQGGPRNEQFF.

Here the CDR3 reads CASSPRCRPQHF. CDR3 bases: TGTGCCAGCAGCCCCCGGTGTCGGCCCCAGCATTTT. The V call is TRBV21-1, the J call TRBJ1-5. TRBV21-1 is listed as a pseudogene. This CDR3 comprises 12 residues.

The chain combines TRBV5-1 with TRBJ2-2; 8 bases align to TRBD2. V lost 2 bases to trimming and J lost 7 bases; unmatched junction nucleotides: 4. The CDR3 runs 14 residues. Per germline, CDR1 SGHRS and CDR2 YFSETQ. The CDR3 sequence: CASSLLAAGGELFF. DNA for the CDR3: TGCGCCAGCAGCTTACTAGCGGCGGGCGGGGAGCTGTTTTTT.

The rearrangement links TRBV6-1 to TRBJ1-1, with D uncertain. Germline CDR1 reads MNHNS; CDR2 reads SASEGT. CDR3 length equals 13 residues. V lost 5 bases, J lost 1 base, and 8 bases lay in between. CDR3 coding DNA: TGTGCCAGCAGTAATGAGCAGAACACTGAAGCTTTCTTT. This translates into CASSNEQNTEAFF.

This chain links TRBV29-1 with TRBJ2-1; TRBD2 matches at 9 bases. CDR1 SQVTM and CDR2 ANQGSEA come from the germline V gene. V trimming: 5 bases; J trimming: 5 bases; junction bases outside the gene matches: 10. This CDR3 has 15 residues. For the CDR3, the DNA is TGCAGCGTTCGACTAGCGGAGGGTGATGACAATGAGCAGTTCTTC. As protein: CSVRLAEGDDNEQFF.

This clone was seen only a few times. V usage is TRBV5-4 and J usage is TRBJ1-2; no definite D call. The CDR3 has 14 amino acids. Germline values: CDR1 SGHNT, CDR2 YYREEE (reference sequence). V was cut by 0 bases and J by 3 bases, with 9 bases left in between. The CDR3 loop is CASSLAGGYYGYTF. The DNA for the CDR3 is TGTGCCAGCAGCTTGGCCGGCGGGTACTATGGCTACACCTTC.